This T cell receptor (beta chain) was recovered during a study of T cells in Graves' hyperthyroidism and ophthalmopathy. The germline V and J ends were trimmed by 1 base and 9 bases, with 10 bases remaining between them. The CDR3 runs to 13 residues. Germline V gene sequence: CDR1 SNHLY, CDR2 FYNNEI. The CDR3 regions of TCR beta were amplified from RNA transcripts. TCR CDR3 underwent first-round RT-PCR with the HTBI primer set. One entry per CDR3 protein, called by TCRdb with MiXCR from the multiplex PCR reads. The table records fewer than 750,000 distinct CDR3 sequences, 14% of them present only once. This clonotype was seen repeatedly, ten times or more.

Sequenced sample: blood. The chain carries TRBV2 and TRBJ2-1; no clear D. This TCR came from a woman between 50 and 59 years old with Graves' ophthalmopathy. The CDR3 nucleotides read TGTGCCAGCAGTGAAGGGCAGTTGCTTGAGCAGTTCTTC. Its translation is CASSEGQLLEQFF.